The T cell receptor (beta chain) described here comes from a study of molecular identifiers for immune sequencing clone quantification. TCRdb reprocessed the PCR reads with MiXCR, giving one entry per CDR3 protein. The sample includes around 320,000 distinct CDR3 sequences, roughly a quarter seen only once; the top ten take around 0.76%. General study points: Researchers reportedly could pick up spiked Jurkat TCR RNA from one cell mixed into about 1 million naive cells.

In the case of this clonotype: Its target is not known.

Input for naive CD8 libraries was about 18,000 to 1,000,000 sorted cells; the RNA fraction used was 10%, 30% or 50%. Naive CD8 T cells underwent sorting with the CD8+CD4-CCR7+CD45RA+ definition. Germline CDR1 is SEHNR and CDR2 is FQNEAQ (reference sequence). This CDR3 region has 15 residues. The V gene lost 10 bases and the J gene lost 5 bases, with 18 bases spanning the gap. The sample comprised naive CD8+ T cells from blood, with Jurkat cell RNA spiked in. Described subset: FACS-sorted CD8+CD4-CCR7+CD45RA+ naive T cells. This chain joins TRBV7-9 and TRBJ1-6, with unresolved D. The clonotype was recovered from a human donor in good health. Some libraries in this study had Jurkat cell RNA spiked in. For the CDR3, the DNA is TGTGCCATCATCTTATATGGGGAGAATAATTCACCCCTCCACTTT. Protein: CAIILYGENNSPLHF.